Listed below are T cell receptor beta chains from one sample, sequenced in a study of blood T cell repertoires in COVID-19. Profiling relied on immunoSEQ multiplex PCR, and the TCRdb table lists in-frame clones only, not all of them. The data hold 25,000 to 30,000 clones, with roughly 85% observed a single time. The sequenced sample consisted of peripheral blood. Receptors originate from a human donor in a cohort sampled during active COVID-19. Each CDR3 is given with its conserved first and last residue. The D gene is left open where the match is weak. Rows may omit the clone size; those that give it use once, few, many or a size class.

D	V	J	size	DNA	CDR3
TRBD1	TRBV24-1	TRBJ1-2	.	TGTGCCACCAGGGACAGGGGAGATAGCTACACCTTC	CATRDRGDSYTF
TRBD1	TRBV5-1	TRBJ1-2	.	TGCGCCAGCAGCCCGCGACAGGGCGGCTACACCTTC	CASSPRQGGYTF
.	TRBV6-5	TRBJ2-7	few	TGTGCCAGCAGCAGGACTACCCAGGGGGAAGAGCAGTACTTC	CASSRTTQGEEQYF
.	TRBV28	TRBJ1-2	once	TGTGCCAGCACCCTGACAGGAGCATCCTATGGCTACACCTTC	CASTLTGASYGYTF
TRBD1	TRBV19	TRBJ1-6	.	TGTGCCAGTCGCGGACAGGCTAATTCACCCCTCCACTTT	CASRGQANSPLHF
.	TRBV7-9	TRBJ2-7	once	TGTGCCAGCAGATCACAGTCTGACAGTGGGTTCCGGTGGCAGTACTTC	CASRSQSDSGFRWQYF
.	TRBV5-4	TRBJ2-3	.	TGTGCCAGCAGGCCCGGTGGCACAGATACGCAGTATTTT	CASRPGGTDTQYF
TRBD1	TRBV6-5	TRBJ1-1	.	TGTGCCAGCAGTTCTGCCGGACAGGGGAACACTGAAGCTTTCTTT	CASSSAGQGNTEAFF
TRBD1	TRBV5-1	TRBJ1-1	few	TGCGCCAGCAGCTTGGTGGGGGGACAGGCTGAAGCTTTCTTT	CASSLVGGQAEAFF
TRBD1	TRBV7-2	TRBJ1-3	once	TGTGCCAGTACGACAGGGCCCTCTGGAAACACCATATATTTT	CASTTGPSGNTIYF
.	TRBV7-2	TRBJ2-5	few	TGTGCCAGCAGCTTTTGGGGGGGCACCCAGTACTTC	CASSFWGGTQYF
TRBD2	TRBV7-3	TRBJ2-5	.	TGTGCCAGCAGCCTCTTTAGCGGGGGCCAAGAGACCCAGTACTTC	CASSLFSGGQETQYF
.	TRBV7-8	TRBJ1-5	.	TGTGCCAGCAGCTTCACAGGCAGGGATAGCAATCAGCCCCAGCATTTT	CASSFTGRDSNQPQHF
TRBD2	TRBV18	TRBJ2-5	.	TGTGCCAGCTCACGCAAGCTAGCGGCCCAAGAGACCCAGTACTTC	CASSRKLAAQETQYF
.	TRBV27	TRBJ1-3	once	TGTGCCAGCAGTTTGCTTGGGGCGGGAAACACCATATATTTT	CASSLLGAGNTIYF
TRBD2	TRBV27	TRBJ2-1	.	TGTGCCAGCAGTTCGTCCTGGACTAGCGGGGGGGGTTTGAATGAGCAGTTCTTC	CASSSSWTSGGGLNEQFF
.	TRBV6-5	TRBJ1-1	.	TGTGCCAGCAGTCCCCGGACAGCCCCTGAAGCTTTCTTT	CASSPRTAPEAFF
TRBD2	TRBV3-1/TRBV3-2	TRBJ2-3	.	TGTGCCAGCAGCTGGTGGCGGGGGGTCGGTGATACGCAGTATTTT	CASSWWRGVGDTQYF
TRBD2	TRBV7-7	TRBJ2-5	.	TGTGCCAGCAGCCGTGATCCCGGACTAGCGGGGCAAGAGACCCAGTACTTC	CASSRDPGLAGQETQYF
TRBD2	TRBV9	TRBJ2-1	.	TGTGCCAGCAGCGTAGCCTTGGGACTAGCGGAGTACAATGAGCAGTTCTTC	CASSVALGLAEYNEQFF
.	TRBV5-1	TRBJ1-2	.	TGCGCCAGCAGCTTGGCCCCGGGCTATGGCTACACCTTC	CASSLAPGYGYTF
.	TRBV10-3	TRBJ2-3	.	TGTGCCATCAGAGTCGGGAGAGCCGGAGATACGCAGTATTTT	CAIRVGRAGDTQYF
.	TRBV4-1	TRBJ2-7	.	TGCGCCAGCAGCCTAGTTGGACAGACCTACGAGCAGTACTTC	CASSLVGQTYEQYF
.	TRBV9	TRBJ1-1	few	TGTGCCAGCAGCGCCAGATACATGAACACTGAAGCTTTCTTT	CASSARYMNTEAFF
.	TRBV27	TRBJ2-5	.	TGTGCCAGCAGTCCCTTTACGTTGCGCCAAGAGACCCAGTACTTC	CASSPFTLRQETQYF
.	TRBV6-5	TRBJ1-1	.	TGTGCCAGCAGTCTATTACTGCGCACTGAAGCTTTCTTT	CASSLLLRTEAFF
TRBD2	TRBV24-1	TRBJ2-3	once	TGTGCCACCAGTGGCAGCGGGGGAGGCGGGCGGTATTTT	CATSGSGGGGRYF
TRBD1	TRBV5-1	TRBJ2-5	.	TGCGCCAGCAGCCCGGACAGGGGGATTGCGGAGACCCAGTACTTC	CASSPDRGIAETQYF
.	TRBV5-1	TRBJ2-1	.	TGCGCCAGCAGCCTGGGACGGGGCTACAATGAGCAGTTCTTC	CASSLGRGYNEQFF
TRBD1	TRBV7-6	TRBJ1-6	.	TGTGCCAGCAGCCGGGGTCTGGCAGGGGGCGACTCACCCCTCCACTTT	CASSRGLAGGDSPLHF
.	TRBV7-9	TRBJ2-5	.	TGTGCCAGCAGCCGCGGAGCAGTAGAGACCCAGTACTTC	CASSRGAVETQYF
.	TRBV7-2	TRBJ2-3	.	TGTGCCAGCAGCTTGGATCAGGGTCTGGATACGCAGTATTTT	CASSLDQGLDTQYF
TRBD1	TRBV11-1	TRBJ1-5	.	TGTGCCAGCAGCCGACAGGGCAAGAGCAATCAGCCCCAGCATTTT	CASSRQGKSNQPQHF
TRBD1	TRBV9	TRBJ2-1	.	TGTGCCAGCAGCGTAGTGGGACAGGGGACGAGTGAGCAGTTCTTC	CASSVVGQGTSEQFF
TRBD1	TRBV9	TRBJ1-1	.	TGTGCCAGCAGCGGACTTGGGACAGGGCCGAACACTGAAGCTTTCTTT	CASSGLGTGPNTEAFF
.	TRBV4-1	TRBJ1-5	few	TGCGCCAGCAGCCAAGTCCGGAGCAATCAGCCCCAGCATTTT	CASSQVRSNQPQHF
TRBD1	TRBV6-5	TRBJ1-2	.	TGTGCCAGCAGTCCCCGGGACAGGGGACCCTATGGCTACACCTTC	CASSPRDRGPYGYTF
TRBD1	TRBV28	TRBJ1-4	.	TGTGCCAGCTCTCAGGGGGTGGCTAATGAAAAACTGTTTTTT	CASSQGVANEKLFF
.	TRBV29-1	TRBJ2-5	.	TGCAGCGTTCTGGGGGGAGGATTAGCAGTTAGGGAGACCCAGTACTTC	CSVLGGGLAVRETQYF
TRBD2	TRBV7-2	TRBJ2-5	.	TGTGCCAGCAGCTTCCGGGCGGGGGGGTCGGAGACCCAGTACTTC	CASSFRAGGSETQYF